This TCR beta chain originates from a study of identical twins. Healthy Caucasians were all of the donors. On this clonotype itself: Its antigen is not identified.

CDR3 size: 14 residues. Germline V gives CDR1 MNHNS, CDR2 SASEGT. Trimming removed 5 bases from V and 2 bases from J; junction bases left unmatched: 4. Study-level points and caveats: Monozygotic twins shared more out-of-frame TCR alpha than recombination models predicted. Cord blood beta clonotypes that were abundant carried fewer insertions, and memory repertoires showed no such trend.

TCRdb re-called the 5' RACE reads with MiXCR, one entry per CDR3 protein. The sample carries about 890,000 distinct CDR3 sequences, approximately 13% recorded once. These data were also filed under a second study, of yellow fever vaccine responses in identical twins. That source reports: Vaccine T cell responses of twins reportedly seemed partly convergent and partly personalized.

This sequence was found in a woman aged 18 to 35 in good health. Sequenced material: PBMCs. The J gene is TRBJ2-7, the V gene TRBV6-1, with 9 bases matching TRBD1. The CDR3 is CASSKTGGAYEQYV. The CDR3 DNA reads TGTGCCAGCAGTAAGACAGGGGGTGCCTACGAGCAGTACGTC.